These 11 T cell receptor beta chains were all obtained from the same sample, sequenced in a study of control samples from healthy donors and cancer patients. Profiling relied on immunoSEQ multiplex PCR, and the TCRdb table lists in-frame clones only, not all of them. The sample includes around 90,000 clones, around 86% seen only once; the top ten take over 20%. The material sequenced was blood. Every receptor here comes from a man younger than 40 in good health.

The chain combines TRBV5-1 with TRBJ2-1; TRBD1 aligns across 7 bases. The ends lost 6 bases at V and 0 bases at J; junction bases unmatched: 6. The germline V gene has CDR1 SGHRS and CDR2 YFSETQ. The CDR3 loop spans 15 amino acids. The CDR3 bases are TGCGCCAGCACCTTACAGGGGCGCTCCTACAATGAGCAGTTCTTC. Amino acids: CASTLQGRSYNEQFF.

V gene TRBV7-8 combines with J gene TRBJ1-5; no firm D call. The V gene lost 5 bases and the J gene lost 7 bases, with 9 bases spanning the gap. CDR1 and CDR2 from the germline V gene are SGHVS and FQNEAQ. The CDR3 covers 12 residues. The CDR3 spells CASSRQQQPQHF. The CDR3 nucleotides read TGTGCCAGCAGCCGCCAACAGCAGCCCCAGCATTTT.

The V and J genes are TRBV18 and TRBJ2-1; perhaps D is TRBD1 or TRBD2 (5 bases each). V dropped 4 bases and J dropped 7 bases, with 8 bases sitting between them. This CDR3 contains 12 residues. From germline, CDR1 is KGHSH and CDR2 LQKENI. The CDR3 sequence is CASSLRENEQFF. For the CDR3, the DNA is TGTGCCAGCTCACTCAGGGAGAATGAGCAGTTCTTC.

This chain uses TRBV12-3 or TRBV12-4 with TRBJ1-1; D gene uncertain. V lost 2 bases, J lost 6 bases, and 10 bases lay in between. CDR3 length equals 13 residues. The DNA for the CDR3 is TGTGCCAGCAGTTTAATACCGGGAGCTGAAGCTTTCTTT. This translates into CASSLIPGAEAFF.

The chain carries TRBV9 and TRBJ1-3; 9 bases line up with TRBD1. V was clipped by 4 bases and J by 9 bases; unmatched bases: 14. The CDR3 covers 16 residues. CDR1 SGDLS and CDR2 YYNGEE come from the germline V gene. Written as DNA, the CDR3 is TGTGCCAGCAGCCTTGGGACCGGACAGGGGATTACCACCATATATTTT. Translating it yields CASSLGTGQGITTIYF.

This sequence joins TRBV27 and TRBJ2-2; the D gene is possibly TRBD1 (7 bases). The germline V gene has CDR1 MNHEY and CDR2 SMNVEV (reference sequence). The CDR3 contains 16 residues. Trimming pared 0 bases from V and 5 bases from J, leaving 13 bases between. The CDR3 reads CASSLSEGAGTGELFF. CDR3 DNA sequence: TGTGCCAGCAGTTTATCAGAGGGGGCGGGGACCGGGGAGCTGTTTTTT.

This clone showed up just a few times. The V call is TRBV2, the J call TRBJ1-2; D is perhaps TRBD1 (6 bases). The CDR3 runs to 15 residues. The V gene lost 7 bases and the J gene lost 0 bases, with 15 bases spanning the gap. Germline V CDR1 and CDR2: SNHLY, FYNNEI. CDR3 amino acids: CASTATRTANYGYTF. CDR3 bases: TGTGCCAGCACCGCTACAAGGACAGCTAACTATGGCTACACCTTC. Together with reference TRBV2 and TRBJ1-2, the CDR3 gives the full variable domain: EPEVTQTPSHQVTQMGQEVILRCVPISNHLYFYWYRQILGQKVEFLVSFYNNEISEKSEIFDDQFSVERPDGSNFTLKIRSTKLEDSAMYFCASTATRTANYGYTFGSGTRLTVV.

This clone was recorded once. This chain joins TRBV1 and TRBJ2-7; TRBD1 is the table's D call and was not checked against the DNA. TRBV1 is a recognized pseudogene. This CDR3 region has 14 residues. The CDR3: CTSFVGGTGGEQYV. The CDR3 nucleotides are TGCACCAGCTTTGTTGGGGGGACAGGGGGCGAGCAGTACGTC.

The table lists this clone with a few counts. The CDR3 loop is CASSLAGSYYGYTF. CDR3 bases: TGCGCCAGCAGCTTGGCCGGCAGCTACTATGGCTACACCTTC. The rearrangement joins TRBV5-1 to TRBJ1-2; D gene ambiguous. V shed 0 bases and J shed 3 bases, with 9 bases lying between them. Germline values: CDR1 SGHRS, CDR2 YFSETQ. This CDR3 region has 14 residues. The full variable domain, its missing parts supplied by reference TRBV5-1 and TRBJ1-2, is KAGVTQTPRYLIKTRGQQVTLSCSPISGHRSVSWYQQTPGQGLQFLFEYFSETQRNKGNFPGRFSGRQFSNSRSEMNVSTLELGDSALYLCASSLAGSYYGYTFGSGTRLTVV.

V and J are TRBV6-1 and TRBJ1-2; no firm D call. Trimming left V 1 base short and J 3 bases short, with 9 bases between. CDR3 size: 14 residues. The germline V gene encodes CDR1 MNHNS and CDR2 SASEGT. The CDR3 region is CASSEGVGYYGYTF. In DNA, the CDR3 is TGTGCCAGCAGTGAAGGGGTCGGTTACTATGGCTACACCTTC.

The chain is built from TRBV12-5 and TRBJ2-5, with D unresolved. Trimming pared 0 bases from V and 4 bases from J, leaving 3 bases between. The CDR3 sequence is 12 residues long. Germline V gene data show CDR1 as LGHNT and CDR2 as FRNRAP. The CDR3 DNA reads as TGTGCTAGTGGTTTGGTACGAGAGACCCAGTACTTC. Amino acids: CASGLVRETQYF.